This TCR beta chain was sequenced in a study of metastatic and nonmetastatic thyroid tumors. Not a single patient had been given any form of treatment at any point before undergoing thyroid surgery. This clone was seen at least ten times. TCRdb re-called the PCR reads via MiXCR. The sample carries approximately 37,000 clones, 16% recorded once. This receptor was obtained from a female donor with papillary thyroid cancer or a benign thyroid nodule (not recorded which). Some clones in this sample may be carry-over from other donors' samples. Sequencing used blood.

CDR3 loop: CASSIPRENSPLHF. In DNA, the CDR3 is TGTGCCAGTAGTATCCCCAGGGAAAATTCACCCCTCCACTTT. This rearrangement joins TRBV19 to TRBJ1-6; D is perhaps TRBD1 (5 bases). Germline V lookup: CDR1 LNHDA, CDR2 SQIVND (reference sequence). Trimming left V 3 bases short and J 7 bases short, with 10 bases between. The CDR3 sequence is 14 residues long.